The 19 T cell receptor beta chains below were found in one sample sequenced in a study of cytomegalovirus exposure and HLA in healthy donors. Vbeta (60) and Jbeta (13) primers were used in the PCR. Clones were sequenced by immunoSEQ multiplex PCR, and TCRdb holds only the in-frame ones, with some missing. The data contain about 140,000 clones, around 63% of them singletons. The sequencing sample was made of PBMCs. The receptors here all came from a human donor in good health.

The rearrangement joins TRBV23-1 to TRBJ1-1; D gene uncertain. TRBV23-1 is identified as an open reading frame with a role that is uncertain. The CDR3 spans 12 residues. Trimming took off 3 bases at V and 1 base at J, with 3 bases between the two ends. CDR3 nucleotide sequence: TGCGCCAGCAGTCACCGGAACACTGAAGCTTTCTTT. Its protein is CASSHRNTEAFF.

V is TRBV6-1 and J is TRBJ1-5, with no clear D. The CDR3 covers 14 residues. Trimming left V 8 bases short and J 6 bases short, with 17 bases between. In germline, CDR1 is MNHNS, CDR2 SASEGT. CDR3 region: CASREQRGRQPQHF. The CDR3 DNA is TGTGCCAGCCGGGAGCAGCGAGGGCGTCAGCCCCAGCATTTT.

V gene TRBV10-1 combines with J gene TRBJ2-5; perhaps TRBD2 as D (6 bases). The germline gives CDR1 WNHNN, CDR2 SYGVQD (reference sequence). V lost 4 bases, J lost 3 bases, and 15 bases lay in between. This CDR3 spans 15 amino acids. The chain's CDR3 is CASSAGGIGKETQYF. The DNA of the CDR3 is TGCGCCAGCAGTGCAGGCGGGATCGGGAAAGAGACCCAGTACTTC.

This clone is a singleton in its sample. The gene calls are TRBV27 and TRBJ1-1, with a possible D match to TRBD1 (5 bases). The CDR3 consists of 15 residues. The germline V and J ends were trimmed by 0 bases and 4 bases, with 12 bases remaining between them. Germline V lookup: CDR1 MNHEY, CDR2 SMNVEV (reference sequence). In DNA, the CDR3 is TGTGCCAGCAGTTTATCGTGGGGGGTACGCACTGAAGCTTTCTTT. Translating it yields CASSLSWGVRTEAFF.

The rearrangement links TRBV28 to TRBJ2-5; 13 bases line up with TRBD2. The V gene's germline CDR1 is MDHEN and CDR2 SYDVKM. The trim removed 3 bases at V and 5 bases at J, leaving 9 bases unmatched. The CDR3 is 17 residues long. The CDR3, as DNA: TGTGCCAGCAGTTTCAGGACTAGCGGGAGTCTGGGCGAGACCCAGTACTTC. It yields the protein CASSFRTSGSLGETQYF.

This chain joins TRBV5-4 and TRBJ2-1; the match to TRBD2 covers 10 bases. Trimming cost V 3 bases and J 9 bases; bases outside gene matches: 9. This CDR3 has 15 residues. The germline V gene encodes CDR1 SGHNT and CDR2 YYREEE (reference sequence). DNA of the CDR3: TGTGCCAGCAGCTGGAGGCTAGCGGGAGTTGGTGAGCAGTTCTTC. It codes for CASSWRLAGVGEQFF.

CDR3 nucleotides: TGTGCCAGCAGTACCCCGGAGGGGATGAACACTGAAGCTTTCTTT. It translates to CASSTPEGMNTEAFF. The chain uses TRBV28 and TRBJ1-1, with a weak D call TRBD1 (5 bases). From germline, CDR1 is MDHEN and CDR2 SYDVKM. Trimming removed 5 bases at V and 0 bases at J, with 13 bases between. This CDR3 has 15 amino acids. The full variable domain, its missing parts supplied by reference TRBV28 and TRBJ1-1, is DVKVTQSSRYLVKRTGEKVFLECVQDMDHENMFWYRQDPGLGLRLIYFSYDVKMKEKGDIPEGYSVSREKKERFSLILESASTNQTSMYLCASSTPEGMNTEAFFGQGTRLTVV.

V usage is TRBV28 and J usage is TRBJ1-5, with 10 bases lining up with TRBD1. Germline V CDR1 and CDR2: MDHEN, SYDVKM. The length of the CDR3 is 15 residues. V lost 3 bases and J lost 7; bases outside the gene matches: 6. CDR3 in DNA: TGTGCCAGCAGTTTGAGGACAGGGGGAGGACAGCCCCAGCATTTT. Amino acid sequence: CASSLRTGGGQPQHF.

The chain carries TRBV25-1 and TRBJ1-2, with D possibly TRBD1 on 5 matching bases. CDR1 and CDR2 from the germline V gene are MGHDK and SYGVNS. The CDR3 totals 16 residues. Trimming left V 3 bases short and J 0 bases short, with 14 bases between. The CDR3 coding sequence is TGTGCCAGCAGTGACCCTTCCGTGACAGCTAACTATGGCTACACCTTC. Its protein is CASSDPSVTANYGYTF.

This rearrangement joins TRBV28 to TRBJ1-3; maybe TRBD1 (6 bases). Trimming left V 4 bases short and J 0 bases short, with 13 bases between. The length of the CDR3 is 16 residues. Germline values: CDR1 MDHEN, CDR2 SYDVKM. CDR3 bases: TGTGCCAGCAGTTCGTCAGGGGTTAACTCTGGAAACACCATATATTTT. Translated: CASSSSGVNSGNTIYF.

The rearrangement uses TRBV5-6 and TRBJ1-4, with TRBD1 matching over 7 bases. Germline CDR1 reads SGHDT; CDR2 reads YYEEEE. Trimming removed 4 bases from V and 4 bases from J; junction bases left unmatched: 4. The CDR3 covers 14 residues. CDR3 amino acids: CASSPGTDNEKLFF. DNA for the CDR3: TGTGCCAGCAGCCCAGGGACAGATAATGAAAAACTGTTTTTT.

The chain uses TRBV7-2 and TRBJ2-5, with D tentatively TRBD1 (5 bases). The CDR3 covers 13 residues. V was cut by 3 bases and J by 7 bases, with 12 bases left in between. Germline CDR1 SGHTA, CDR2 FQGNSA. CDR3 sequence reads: CASSFGHEGTQYF. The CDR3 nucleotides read TGTGCCAGCAGCTTCGGACACGAAGGGACCCAGTACTTC. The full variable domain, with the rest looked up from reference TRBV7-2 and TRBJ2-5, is GAGVSQSPSNKVTEKGKDVELRCDPISGHTALYWYRQSLGQGLEFLIYFQGNSAPDKSGLPSDRFSAERTGGSVSTLTIQRTQQEDSAVYLCASSFGHEGTQYFGPGTRLLVL.

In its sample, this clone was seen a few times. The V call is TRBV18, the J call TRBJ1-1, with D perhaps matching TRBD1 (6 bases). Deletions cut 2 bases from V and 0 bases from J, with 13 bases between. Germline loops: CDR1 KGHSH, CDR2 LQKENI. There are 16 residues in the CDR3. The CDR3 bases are TGTGCCAGCTCACCAAAGGGACGGGACATGAACACTGAAGCTTTCTTT. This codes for CASSPKGRDMNTEAFF.

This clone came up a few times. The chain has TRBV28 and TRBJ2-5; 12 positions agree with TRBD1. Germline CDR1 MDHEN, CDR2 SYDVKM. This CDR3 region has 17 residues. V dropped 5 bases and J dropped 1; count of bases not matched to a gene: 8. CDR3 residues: CASSGSGTGGIQETQYF. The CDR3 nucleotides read TGTGCCAGCAGTGGATCCGGGACAGGGGGCATCCAAGAGACCCAGTACTTC.

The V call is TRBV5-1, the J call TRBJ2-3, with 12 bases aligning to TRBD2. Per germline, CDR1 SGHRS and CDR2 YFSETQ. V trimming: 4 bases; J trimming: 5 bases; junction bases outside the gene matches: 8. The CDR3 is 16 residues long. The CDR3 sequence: CASSPTLTSGRDTQYF. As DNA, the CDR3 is TGCGCCAGCAGCCCGACCTTGACTAGCGGGAGAGATACGCAGTATTTT.

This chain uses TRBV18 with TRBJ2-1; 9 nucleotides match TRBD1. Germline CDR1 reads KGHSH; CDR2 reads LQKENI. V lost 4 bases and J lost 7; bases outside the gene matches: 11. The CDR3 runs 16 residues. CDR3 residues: CASSLNSGTGRNEQFF. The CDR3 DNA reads TGTGCCAGCTCACTAAATTCAGGGACAGGGAGAAATGAGCAGTTCTTC.

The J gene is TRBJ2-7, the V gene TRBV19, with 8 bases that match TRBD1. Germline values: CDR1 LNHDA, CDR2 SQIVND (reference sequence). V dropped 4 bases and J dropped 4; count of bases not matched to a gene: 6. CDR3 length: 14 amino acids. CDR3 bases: TGTGCCAGTAGTAGACCGGGACAGGTATACGAGCAGTACTTC. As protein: CASSRPGQVYEQYF.

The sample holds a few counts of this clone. The CDR3 protein is CASSSPGEGGAYEQYF. The CDR3, as DNA: TGCGCCAGCAGCTCACCGGGGGAGGGTGGCGCCTACGAGCAGTACTTC. V usage is TRBV5-1 and J usage is TRBJ2-7; 7 bases line up with TRBD2. Germline V CDR1 and CDR2: SGHRS, YFSETQ. With 3 bases clipped from V and 2 bases from J, the junction kept 11 bases outside the gene matches. This CDR3 is 16 amino acids long.

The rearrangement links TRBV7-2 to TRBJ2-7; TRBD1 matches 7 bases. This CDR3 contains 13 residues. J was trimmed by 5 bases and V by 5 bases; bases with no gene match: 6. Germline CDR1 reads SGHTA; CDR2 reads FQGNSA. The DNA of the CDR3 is TGTGCCAGCAGCGCCCAGGGGGTCCACGAGCAGTACTTC. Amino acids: CASSAQGVHEQYF.